The present entry profiles one TCR beta chain with its context. What this receptor recognizes is not known. Base qualities are not provided; no much larger clone lies one nucleotide away. These data originate in a study of blood T cell repertoires in COVID-19 (dated by TCRdb to about 2020). Background on the whole study: Samples covering the acute and convalescent phases of COVID-19 were provided by collaborators in the United States, Italy and Spain. The prospective study material was composed of cDNA or gDNA derived from T cells, B-cell-depleted T cells, or PBMCs. Deeply sampled blood TCRbeta repertoires from subjects exposed to, actively infected with, or recovered from COVID-19 were included in the dataset. Where available, HLA class I and class II types were obtained from metadata supplied by the sample provider rather than from assay-based typing. Samples were obtained from the ongoing ImmuneRACE study (first 160 participants) and from some 1,300 subjects provided by 6 global collaborators. The repertoires were released in a freely available public database intended as a resource for research on the immune response to SARS-CoV-2. Sample metadata almost always included a de-identified subject ID, COVID-19 status, age in years and sex. What the research found in general, with its limitations: The quantity of clinical and demographic metadata differed by source and by participant and was supplied without curation.

The CDR3 numbers 15 residues from cysteine through phenylalanine. Kept here is only the CDR3 DNA, which spans 45 bases and is read in frame from base 1. Trimming takes 1 base from V and 2 bases from J, and the germline ends sit 12 bases apart. From the germline V gene, CDR1 is SNHLY and CDR2 is FYNNEI. The collaborating institutions used their own protocols to collect whole blood in K2EDTA tubes. For TCRbeta analysis, collaborators shipped samples as frozen whole blood, isolated PBMCs, or DNA extracted from either of those sample types. TCRbeta CDR3 regions were amplified from genomic DNA using the immunoSEQ Assay, a bias-controlled multiplex PCR. Per the source publication's procedure: The number of nucleated cells in each sample was estimated from the amplification of reference gene primers within the assay. Sequence reads were collapsed and filtered to measure the absolute abundance of every unique TCRbeta CDR3 rearrangement. For each sample, productive Simpson clonality was calculated as the square root of Simpson's diversity index over productive rearrangements. TCRdb re-hosts the immuneACCESS table, in-frame sequences only. Its copies lack some clones; in the studies checked, an unresolved V gene accounts for under half of them, and the cause for the rest is not known. The DNA gave D and trimming, while V, J and clone size come from that table. The sample contains 200,000 to 300,000 clones, around nine tenths of them found a single time. Approximately 2% of the sample is taken by the ten largest.

The specimen was peripheral blood. The rearrangement joined TRBV2 to TRBJ2-7; perhaps TRBD1 is the D gene, with 5 bases matching. The TCR comes from a man in his thirties or forties with active or convalescent COVID-19. The bases read TGTGCCAGCAGTGAAGGACAGCTCCCCACCTACGAGCAGTACTTC. Its coded protein is CASSEGQLPTYEQYF.